The 27 T cell receptor beta chains given below trace back to one sample, sequenced in a study of blood T cells in healthy people across ages (dated by TCRdb to the mid-2010s). Preparation of the library involved 5' RACE. Sequenced using an Illumina HiSeq 2500. A second PCR of roughly 7 to 11 cycles was performed with a sample-barcoded 5' primer and a J-beta primer mix. TCRdb reprocessed the public reads (quality trimming at Q25 with fastp, clone calling with MiXCR) and kept in-frame beta chains. Each entry merges the rows of one CDR3 protein and shows their most common DNA and genes. For this sample there are some 750,000 distinct CDR3 sequences; approximately 22% appear just once. Together, the top ten hold 20% to 25% of the sample. The sequenced sample consisted of blood. The origin of the receptors is a man aged 70-80 years in good health.

This clonotype was seen a handful of times. This chain joins TRBV24-1 and TRBJ2-1, with 7 bases identical to TRBD2. Germline V gene lookup returns CDR1 KGHDR and CDR2 SFDVKD. V lost 6 bases and J lost 7; bases outside the gene matches: 11. The CDR3 runs to 15 residues. CDR3 nucleotides: TGTGCCACCAGTCGTCTCACGGGAGGAGGAAATGAGCAGTTCTTC. It encodes CATSRLTGGGNEQFF.

The chain links TRBV19 to TRBJ1-5; 7 nucleotides match TRBD1. CDR1 LNHDA and CDR2 SQIVND come from the germline V gene (reference sequence). V was clipped by 2 bases and J by 3 bases; unmatched bases: 1. This CDR3 spans 14 amino acids. The CDR3, as DNA: TGTGCCAGTAGTATAACAGGGGACAATCAGCCCCAGCATTTT. Protein: CASSITGDNQPQHF.

This clonotype was seen only a few times. J is TRBJ2-5 and V is TRBV29-1, with a tentative D call TRBD2 (5 bases). Trimming took 4 bases from V and 3 from J, leaving 9 bases between them. CDR3 length: 12 amino acids. Germline V CDR1 and CDR2: SQVTM, ANQGSEA. CDR3 DNA sequence: TGCAGCGTTGTCTGGCGGGAAGAGACCCAGTACTTC. It yields the protein CSVVWREETQYF.

This clonotype was counted many times. This chain links TRBV3-1 with TRBJ2-1, with TRBD1 identical over 7 bases. This CDR3 is built from 15 residues. From germline, CDR1 is LGHDT and CDR2 YNNKEL (reference sequence). V lost 4 bases to trimming and J lost 0 bases; unmatched junction nucleotides: 3. The CDR3 DNA reads TGTGCCAGCAGCCCCGGGACAGTCTCCTACAATGAGCAGTTCTTC. Translation: CASSPGTVSYNEQFF.

The chain joins TRBV11-2 to TRBJ2-5; 7 bases are a match to TRBD2. The V gene end was trimmed by 4 bases and the J gene end by 1 base; junction bases not matched to a gene: 6. This CDR3 has 15 residues. The germline V gene encodes CDR1 SGHAT and CDR2 FQNNGV. DNA for the CDR3: TGTGCCAGCAGCTCTAGCGGCAGTTTCCAAGAGACCCAGTACTTC. Translated, it gives CASSSSGSFQETQYF.

This chain uses TRBV5-1 with TRBJ2-1; D call uncertain. With 1 base removed from V and 8 bases from J, the gap between germline ends came to 13 bases. CDR3 length: 14 residues. Germline assignment: CDR1 SGHRS and CDR2 YFSETQ. This CDR3 reads CASSLRSIFDEQFF. The DNA for the CDR3 is TGCGCCAGCAGCTTGCGGTCCATTTTTGATGAGCAGTTCTTC.

The chain combines TRBV6-6 with TRBJ1-2, with 10 bases aligning to TRBD1. V dropped 4 bases and J dropped 1; count of bases not matched to a gene: 6. The germline CDR1 and CDR2 sequences are MNHNY and SVGAGI (reference sequence). The CDR3 contains 16 residues. The CDR3 is CASSSGTGEGNYGYTF. CDR3 coding DNA: TGTGCCAGCAGTTCGGGGACAGGGGAGGGTAACTATGGCTACACCTTC.

This clonotype has a single count. This sequence joins TRBV7-2 and TRBJ2-7; D is undetermined. V lost 4 bases to trimming and J lost 3 bases, with 10 bases between them. The germline V gene encodes CDR1 SGHTA and CDR2 FQGNSA. The CDR3 loop spans 13 amino acids. The CDR3 bases are TGTGCCAGCAGCTCCCCTAGTATCTACGAGCAGTACTTC. This gives the protein CASSSPSIYEQYF.

This chain joins TRBV28 and TRBJ2-3, with D perhaps given as TRBD1 or TRBD2 (6 bases each). CDR1 and CDR2 (germline): MDHEN, SYDVKM. V lost 5 bases and J lost 5, with 23 bases in between. CDR3 length: 17 residues. The CDR3 reads CASSPRRTGARIDTQYF. Here the CDR3 DNA reads TGTGCCAGCAGTCCCCGACGTACGGGGGCCCGCATAGATACGCAGTATTTT. Full variable domain (outside the CDR3, taken from reference TRBV28 and TRBJ2-3): DVKVTQSSRYLVKRTGEKVFLECVQDMDHENMFWYRQDPGLGLRLIYFSYDVKMKEKGDIPEGYSVSREKKERFSLILESASTNQTSMYLCASSPRRTGARIDTQYFGPGTRLTVL.

The rearrangement uses TRBV3-1 and TRBJ2-5, with D possibly matching TRBD1 (7 bases). The DNA end is a closer match to TRBJ2-7, so the J assignment may be wrong. The CDR3 is 16 amino acids. CDR1 LGHDT and CDR2 YNNKEL come from the germline V gene (reference sequence). The CDR3 DNA is TGTGCCAGCAGCTCCTCAGGGGGACTCCCTCATTACGAGCAGTACTTC. As protein: CASSSSGGLPHYEQYF.

The chain employs TRBV15 and TRBJ2-7; no clear D gene. Germline values: CDR1 LNHNV, CDR2 YYDKDF (reference sequence). Trimming shortened V by 0 bases and J by 6 bases, and 15 bases separated the two germline ends. The CDR3 is 15 residues long. Written as DNA, the CDR3 is TGTGCCACCAGCAGAGATTACCTAACAGTTTCCGAGCAGTACTTC. It encodes CATSRDYLTVSEQYF.

The V call is TRBV3-1, the J call TRBJ2-1, with D maybe TRBD2 (6 bases). Germline CDR1 and CDR2: LGHDT and YNNKEL (reference sequence). Trimming cost V 4 bases and J 9 bases, with 19 bases left between them. This CDR3 has 15 amino acids. The CDR3 sequence: CASSPGKRVGGEQFF. Here the CDR3 DNA reads TGTGCCAGCAGCCCAGGCAAGCGGGTGGGGGGTGAGCAGTTCTTC.

A few counts support this clonotype. This chain links TRBV20-1 with TRBJ1-2; D is perhaps TRBD1 (6 bases). Germline CDR1 is DFQATT and CDR2 is SNEGSKA (reference sequence). CDR3 length: 11 amino acids. The V and J ends lost 1 base and 8 bases respectively, with 8 bases between them. This CDR3 reads CSARATGGYTF. DNA for the CDR3: TGCAGTGCTAGAGCGACAGGCGGCTACACCTTC.

This clonotype came up a few times. The chain has TRBV10-1 and TRBJ2-5, with D uncertain. This CDR3 spans 17 amino acids. CDR1 WNHNN and CDR2 SYGVQD come from the germline V gene (reference sequence). V was shortened by 5 bases and J by 3 bases, with 22 bases between the two germline ends. The CDR3 coding sequence is TGCGCCAGCAGTCCCTCTAGAGGAACTGGAAGTAAAGAGACCCAGTACTTC. This sequence encodes CASSPSRGTGSKETQYF.

The V call is TRBV19, the J call TRBJ2-1, with TRBD2 as a possible D gene (7 bases). The CDR3 length is 14 residues. The V end was cut by 9 bases, the J end by 0 bases, with 12 bases between. Germline V gene data show CDR1 as LNHDA and CDR2 as SQIVND (reference sequence). The CDR3 DNA is TGTGCCAGCAAGGGGGGGTTCTCCTACAATGAGCAGTTCTTC. Translation: CASKGGFSYNEQFF.

This clonotype was recorded a few times. This chain joins TRBV28 and TRBJ1-3; the match to TRBD1 covers 7 bases. This CDR3 contains 16 residues. The V gene end was trimmed by 6 bases and the J gene end by 0 bases; junction bases not matched to a gene: 8. Germline V gives CDR1 MDHEN, CDR2 SYDVKM. The CDR3 sequence: CASRTPGQASGNTIYF. The DNA of the CDR3 is TGTGCCAGCAGAACCCCCGGACAGGCCTCTGGAAACACCATATATTTT.

The rearrangement uses TRBV7-9 and TRBJ2-7; a possible D gene is TRBD1 (6 bases). Trimming removed 0 bases at V and 6 bases at J, with 12 bases between. The CDR3 loop spans 14 amino acids. Germline V gives CDR1 SEHNR, CDR2 FQNEAQ (reference sequence). This CDR3 reads CASSLALGRGEQYV. As DNA, the CDR3 is TGTGCCAGCAGCTTAGCGCTAGGCAGGGGCGAGCAGTACGTC.

There are a few counts of this clonotype. The chain employs TRBV21-1 and TRBJ2-1; the D call in the table, TRBD2, was not verified against the DNA. TRBV21-1 is tagged as a pseudogene. The CDR3 is made up of 18 amino acids. For the CDR3, the DNA is TGTGCCAGCAGCAAAGAAAAAGTTAGCGTTAGCTCCTACAATGAGCAGTTCTTC. It specifies CASSKEKVSVSSYNEQFF.

The table lists this clonotype with a few counts. The chain joins TRBV29-1 to TRBJ2-1, with 9 bases fitting TRBD2. This CDR3 is 15 amino acids long. Germline assignment: CDR1 SQVTM and CDR2 ANQGSEA. DNA for the CDR3: TGCAGTGTGGGCCGCGTGGCGGGGGGGCTAGATGAGCAGTTCTTC. Amino acid sequence: CSVGRVAGGLDEQFF.

This clonotype came up a few times. The rearrangement joins TRBV2 to TRBJ1-4; TRBD1 aligns across 9 bases. Germline lookup yields CDR1 SNHLY and CDR2 FYNNEI. The ends lost 6 bases at V and 8 bases at J; junction bases unmatched: 10. The CDR3 covers 15 residues. The CDR3 is CASRPGQGRREKLFF. CDR3 coding DNA: TGTGCCAGCAGACCGGGACAGGGTCGTCGAGAAAAACTGTTTTTT.

The chain combines TRBV7-8 with TRBJ2-5, with D perhaps TRBD1 (6 bases). The CDR3 spans 14 residues. V lost 4 bases to trimming and J lost 1 base, with 10 bases between them. CDR1 SGHVS and CDR2 FQNEAQ come from the germline V gene. The CDR3 region is CASSSHRAQETQYF. The DNA for the CDR3 is TGTGCCAGCAGCTCGCACAGGGCCCAAGAGACCCAGTACTTC.

This clonotype was seen at least ten times. The V and J genes are TRBV7-7 and TRBJ2-1; 7 bases match TRBD2. Germline CDR1 SSHAT, CDR2 FNYEAQ (reference sequence). V lost 0 bases to trimming and J lost 5 bases; unmatched junction nucleotides: 1. This CDR3 is 14 amino acids long. The CDR3 sequence: CASSLAGGDNEQFF. The CDR3 DNA reads TGTGCCAGCAGCTTAGCGGGAGGGGACAATGAGCAGTTCTTC.

V and J are TRBV20-1 and TRBJ1-2; TRBD1 agrees at 9 bases. The CDR3 contains 14 residues. V trimming: 0 bases; J trimming: 4 bases; junction bases outside the gene matches: 3. Germline V CDR1 and CDR2: DFQATT, SNEGSKA (reference sequence). CDR3 region: CSARDGQGPYGYTF. CDR3 nucleotide sequence: TGCAGTGCTAGAGACGGACAGGGGCCCTATGGCTACACCTTC.

This clonotype was counted a few times. The chain employs TRBV6-1 and TRBJ2-3; D not certain. CDR1 and CDR2 from the germline V gene are MNHNS and SASEGT. The V gene lost 0 bases and the J gene lost 5 bases, with 6 bases spanning the gap. This CDR3 contains 13 residues. CDR3 protein: CASSEAGRDTQYF. CDR3 in DNA: TGTGCCAGCAGTGAAGCCGGCAGAGATACGCAGTATTTT.

The chain employs TRBV15 and TRBJ1-2; no firm D call. Trimming took 0 bases from V and 8 from J, leaving 13 bases between them. Germline CDR1 and CDR2: LNHNV and YYDKDF (reference sequence). The CDR3 is 14 amino acids. CDR3 nucleotide sequence: TGTGCCACCAGCAGAGATCCCTCAGGTTTGGGCTACACCTTC. Encoded protein: CATSRDPSGLGYTF.

The gene calls are TRBV7-2 and TRBJ2-2; possibly TRBD2 for D (5 bases). CDR1 and CDR2 (germline): SGHTA, FQGNSA. The CDR3 loop spans 16 amino acids. Between the trimmed V and J ends, which lost 1 base and 5 bases, there was a span of 14 bases. CDR3 in amino acids: CASSLGARGPTGELFF. The CDR3 region has the DNA TGTGCCAGCAGCTTAGGGGCTCGGGGTCCTACCGGGGAGCTGTTTTTT.

The rearrangement uses TRBV28 and TRBJ1-1, with D unclear. Trimming pared 6 bases from V and 1 base from J, leaving 9 bases between. The CDR3 covers 13 residues. CDR1 and CDR2 from the germline V gene are MDHEN and SYDVKM. CDR3 bases: TGTGCCAGCAGGGACGGACGGAACACTGAAGCTTTCTTT. It encodes CASRDGRNTEAFF.